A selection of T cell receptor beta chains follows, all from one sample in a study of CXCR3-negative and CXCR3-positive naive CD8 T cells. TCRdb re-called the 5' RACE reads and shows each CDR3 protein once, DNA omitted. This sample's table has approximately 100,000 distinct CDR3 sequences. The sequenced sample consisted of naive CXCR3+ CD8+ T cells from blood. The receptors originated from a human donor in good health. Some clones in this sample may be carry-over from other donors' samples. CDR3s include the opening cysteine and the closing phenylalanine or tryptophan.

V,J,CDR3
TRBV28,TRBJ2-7,CASSSGTSGIHEQYF
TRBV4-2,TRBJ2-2,CASSHGEYSLAGELFF
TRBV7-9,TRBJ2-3,CASSEGPDRSTDTQYF
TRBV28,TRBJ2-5,CASSFVWAHPQETQYF
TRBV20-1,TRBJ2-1,CSARDLGAEKNNEQFF
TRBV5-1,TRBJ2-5,CASSSYTRPGAGFLKETQYF
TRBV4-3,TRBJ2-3,CASSQGLAGGITDTQYF
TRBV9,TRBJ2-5,CASSPWVSQETQYF
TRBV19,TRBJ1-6,CASSRTGGLGNSPLHF
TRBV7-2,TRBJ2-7,CASSSGFRIYEQYF
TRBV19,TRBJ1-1,CASSFPTGGTEAFF
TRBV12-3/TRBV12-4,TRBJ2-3,CASSLRQETDTQYF
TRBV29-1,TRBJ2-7,CSVRGGPVVYEQYF
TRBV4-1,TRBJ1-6,CASGQGPAVNSPLHF
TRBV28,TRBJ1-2,CASSPRGHGYTF
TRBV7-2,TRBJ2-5,CASSLGGSFSETQYF
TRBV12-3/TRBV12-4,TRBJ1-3,CASSGSGQRSGNTIYF
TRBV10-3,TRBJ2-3,CAILRGGTDTQYF
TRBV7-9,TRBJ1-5,CASSSGQGANQPQHF
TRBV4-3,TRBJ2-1,CASSQDGGNEQFF
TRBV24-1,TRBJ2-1,CATSDFTNEQFF
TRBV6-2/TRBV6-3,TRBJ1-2,CASSYSDRPYGYTF